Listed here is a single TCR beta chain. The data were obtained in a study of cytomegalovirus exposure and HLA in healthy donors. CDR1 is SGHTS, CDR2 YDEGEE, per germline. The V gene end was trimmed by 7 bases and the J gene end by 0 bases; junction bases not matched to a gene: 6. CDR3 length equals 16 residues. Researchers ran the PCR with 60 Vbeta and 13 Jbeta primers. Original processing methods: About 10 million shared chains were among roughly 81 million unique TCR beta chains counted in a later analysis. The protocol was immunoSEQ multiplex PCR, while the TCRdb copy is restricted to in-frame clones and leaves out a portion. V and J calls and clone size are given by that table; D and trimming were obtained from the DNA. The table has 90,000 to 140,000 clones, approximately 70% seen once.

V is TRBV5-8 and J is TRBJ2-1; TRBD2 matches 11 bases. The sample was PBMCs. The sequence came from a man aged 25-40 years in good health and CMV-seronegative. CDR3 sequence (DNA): TGTGCCAGCGGGGAGACTAGCGGGATCTCCTACAATGAGCAGTTCTTC. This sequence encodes CASGETSGISYNEQFF.